The clone carrying this TCR beta chain was found a few times. Its antigen is currently unknown. TCRdb used MiXCR to reprocess the reads, holding one entry per CDR3 protein. This table holds more than 200,000 distinct CDR3 sequences, less than 9.5% found once. CDR1 is KGHDR and CDR2 is SFDVKD in the germline V gene. The V gene lost 5 bases and the J gene lost 9 bases, with 19 bases spanning the gap. This CDR3 region has 15 residues. The data originate from a study of T cell repertoires in cytomegalovirus infection. Study background: It was the public TCR beta signatures that indicated both CMV infection and matching HLA type.

Study-wide findings and caveats: Individuals carrying CMV plus the relevant HLA were identified by cumulative frequency of public TCR beta families. HLA-C-restricted, CMV-specific TCR beta clonotypes were dominant ex vivo.

Sequencing input: PBMCs. The V call is TRBV24-1, the J call TRBJ2-1; D possibly corresponds to TRBD2 (5 bases). This receptor was identified in a human donor in good health (CMV status not recorded). Some clones in this sample may be carry-over from other donors' samples. In nucleotides, the CDR3 is TGTGCCACCAGTGGGGCTTTGGGAGAAATATCTGAGCAGTTCTTC. Translated, it gives CATSGALGEISEQFF.